A selection of T cell receptor beta chains follows, all from one sample in a study of T cell responses to AZD1222 COVID-19 vaccine. The table came from immunoSEQ multiplex PCR; TCRdb's copy has only in-frame clones and leaves some out. Of fewer than 120,000 clones in the sample, about 94% are singletons; the top ten hold 2.9%. Sequencing was performed on peripheral blood, taken 28 days after the second AZD1222 dose. The receptors originated from an adult who received the AZD1222 COVID-19 vaccine. Both conserved end residues are part of each CDR3. The D gene is left open where the match is weak. Clone size, where shown, is once, few, many, or a class for clones that have expanded.

v_gene	abundance	len	j_gene	d_gene	CDR3nt	CDR3aa
TRBV18	NA	14	TRBJ1-6	TRBD1	TGTGCCAGCTCGAAGGGGGCGCGTAATTCACCCCTCCACTTT	CASSKGARNSPLHF
TRBV7-2	NA	16	TRBJ1-6	NA	TGTGCCAGCAGCTTATTCGGGACGCATCGTGGGATAACCCTCCACTTT	CASSLFGTHRGITLHF
TRBV14	NA	15	TRBJ2-7	TRBD1	TGTGCCAGCAGCCAACGGACAGGGCTATCCTACGAGCAGTACTTC	CASSQRTGLSYEQYF
TRBV27	NA	14	TRBJ1-2	TRBD1	TGTGCCAGCAGTTCCGGACAGGGAAACTATGGCTACACCTTC	CASSSGQGNYGYTF
TRBV19	few	15	TRBJ1-5	TRBD1	TGTGCCAGTAGTATAAGGGACAGTTTCAATCAGCCCCAGCATTTT	CASSIRDSFNQPQHF
TRBV18	once	15	TRBJ2-1	TRBD1	TGTGCCAGCTCACCTGGACAGGGGGCCTACAATGAGCAGTTCTTC	CASSPGQGAYNEQFF
TRBV6-5	NA	16	TRBJ1-2	NA	TGTGCCAGCAGTTACTCCGGGACACCTTTTGGAGGTGGCTACACCTTC	CASSYSGTPFGGGYTF
TRBV7-8	NA	15	TRBJ2-2	TRBD1	TGTGCCAGCAGCGTACAGGGGGCGCAGGCCGGGGAGCTGTTTTTT	CASSVQGAQAGELFF
TRBV6-2/TRBV6-3	medium-sized	17	TRBJ2-3	NA	TGTGCCAGCAGTACCTCGACCCGCGGCAGGGTAAGAGATACGCAGTATTTT	CASSTSTRGRVRDTQYF
TRBV19	few	14	TRBJ1-6	NA	TGTGCCAGTAGTATAGAGACGTACAATTCACCCCTCCACTTT	CASSIETYNSPLHF